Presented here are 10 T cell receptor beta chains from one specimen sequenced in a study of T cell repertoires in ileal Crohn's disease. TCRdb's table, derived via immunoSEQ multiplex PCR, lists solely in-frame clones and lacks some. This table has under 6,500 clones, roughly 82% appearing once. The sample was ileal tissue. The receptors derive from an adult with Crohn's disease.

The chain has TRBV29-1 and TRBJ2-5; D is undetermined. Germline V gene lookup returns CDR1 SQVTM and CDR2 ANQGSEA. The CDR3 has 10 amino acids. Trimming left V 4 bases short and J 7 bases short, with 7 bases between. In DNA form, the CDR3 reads TGCAGCGTTGTCTTTGTGACCCAGTACTTC. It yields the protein CSVVFVTQYF.

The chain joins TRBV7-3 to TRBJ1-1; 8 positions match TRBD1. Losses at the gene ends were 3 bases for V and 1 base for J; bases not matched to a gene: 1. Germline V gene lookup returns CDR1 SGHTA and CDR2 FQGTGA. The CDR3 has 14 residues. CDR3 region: CASSLDRENTEAFF. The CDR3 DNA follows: TGTGCCAGCAGCTTGGACAGGGAGAACACTGAAGCTTTCTTT. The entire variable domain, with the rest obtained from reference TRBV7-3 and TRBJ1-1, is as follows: GAGVSQTPSNKVTEKGKYVELRCDPISGHTALYWYRQSLGQGPEFLIYFQGTGAADDSGLPNDRFFAVRPEGSVSTLKIQRTERGDSAVYLCASSLDRENTEAFFGQGTRLTVV.

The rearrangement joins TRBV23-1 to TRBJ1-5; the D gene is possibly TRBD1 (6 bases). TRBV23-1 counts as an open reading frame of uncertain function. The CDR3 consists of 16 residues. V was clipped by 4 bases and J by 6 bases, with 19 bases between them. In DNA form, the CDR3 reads TGCGCCAGCAGTCCTTGGAACAGGGAGGGCGGTCAGCCCCAGCATTTT. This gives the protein CASSPWNREGGQPQHF.

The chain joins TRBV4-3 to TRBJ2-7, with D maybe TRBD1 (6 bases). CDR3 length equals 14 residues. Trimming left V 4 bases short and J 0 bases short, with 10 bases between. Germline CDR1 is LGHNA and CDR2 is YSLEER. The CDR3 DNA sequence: TGCGCCAGCAGCCTAGGACAGAGCTCCTACGAGCAGTACTTC. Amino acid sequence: CASSLGQSSYEQYF.

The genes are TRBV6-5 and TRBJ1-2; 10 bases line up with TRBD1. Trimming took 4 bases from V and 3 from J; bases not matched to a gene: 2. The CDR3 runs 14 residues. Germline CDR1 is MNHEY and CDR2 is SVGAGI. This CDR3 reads CASSWGTGDYGYTF. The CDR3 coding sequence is TGTGCCAGCAGTTGGGGGACAGGGGACTATGGCTACACCTTC.

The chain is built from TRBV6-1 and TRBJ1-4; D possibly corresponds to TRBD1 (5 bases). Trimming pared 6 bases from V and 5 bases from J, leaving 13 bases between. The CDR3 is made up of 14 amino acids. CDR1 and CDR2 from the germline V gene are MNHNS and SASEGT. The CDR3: CASRLTGINEKLFF. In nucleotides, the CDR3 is TGTGCCAGCAGACTCACAGGCATCAATGAAAAACTGTTTTTT.

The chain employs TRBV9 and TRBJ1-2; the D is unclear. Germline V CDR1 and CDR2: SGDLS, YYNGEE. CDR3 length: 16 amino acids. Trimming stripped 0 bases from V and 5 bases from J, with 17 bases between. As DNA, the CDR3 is TGTGCCAGCAGCGTAGTGAATCCCACCGGGTTATATGGCTACACCTTC. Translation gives CASSVVNPTGLYGYTF.

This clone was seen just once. The DNA of the CDR3 is TGTGCCAGCAGCGGAGGGTTTGAAAAACTGTTTTTT. It encodes CASSGGFEKLFF. The V call is TRBV9, the J call TRBJ1-4; D unresolved. The CDR3 extends over 12 amino acids. Trimming pared 3 bases from V and 7 bases from J, leaving 7 bases between. Germline loops: CDR1 SGDLS, CDR2 YYNGEE.

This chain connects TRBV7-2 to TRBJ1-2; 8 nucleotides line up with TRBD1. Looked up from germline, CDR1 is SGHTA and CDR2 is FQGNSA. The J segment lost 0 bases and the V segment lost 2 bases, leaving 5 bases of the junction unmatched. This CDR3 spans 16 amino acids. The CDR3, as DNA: TGTGCCAGCAGCTTATTGGGGACAGGTCCTAACTATGGCTACACCTTC. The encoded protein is CASSLLGTGPNYGYTF.

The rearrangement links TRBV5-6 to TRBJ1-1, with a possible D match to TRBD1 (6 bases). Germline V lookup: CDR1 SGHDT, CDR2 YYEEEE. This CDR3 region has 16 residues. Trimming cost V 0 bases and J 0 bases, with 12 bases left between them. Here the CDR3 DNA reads TGTGCCAGCAGCTTGGTCGGACAGATAATGAACACTGAAGCTTTCTTT. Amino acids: CASSLVGQIMNTEAFF.